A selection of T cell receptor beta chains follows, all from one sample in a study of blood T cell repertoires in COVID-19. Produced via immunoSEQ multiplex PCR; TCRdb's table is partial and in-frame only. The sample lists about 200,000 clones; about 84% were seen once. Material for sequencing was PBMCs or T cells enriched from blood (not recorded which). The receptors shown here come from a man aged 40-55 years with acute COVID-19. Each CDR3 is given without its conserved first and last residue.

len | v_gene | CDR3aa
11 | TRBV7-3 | ASSPIGGYEQY
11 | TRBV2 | ASTGTPTGELF
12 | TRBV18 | ASSRPSGSNEQF
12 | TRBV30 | AWSHYRGTTEAF
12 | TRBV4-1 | ASSLGGGNQPQH
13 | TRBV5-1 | ASSFRGTGDNEQF
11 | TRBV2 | ASSDMAKPEAF
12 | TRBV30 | AWSAGRSGNTIY
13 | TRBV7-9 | ASSGGNSGANVLT
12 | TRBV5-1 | ASSSQPGNTEAF
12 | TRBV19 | ASSTSGSSYEQY
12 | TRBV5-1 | ASSLDSGYNEQF
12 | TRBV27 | ASSLVSRTGELF
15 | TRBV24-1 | ATSDLKSGQGSETQY
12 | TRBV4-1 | AGGRGGSTDTQY
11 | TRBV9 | ASSVRAGETQY
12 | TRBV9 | ASSNDMGNTEAF
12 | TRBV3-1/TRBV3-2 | ASSPGGVNYGYT
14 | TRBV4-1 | ASSQETSASYNEQF
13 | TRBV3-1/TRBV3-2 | ASSQEGGQNQPQH
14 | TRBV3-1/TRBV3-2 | ASSQLTSTSSDTQY
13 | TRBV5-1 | ASSATVSGANVLT
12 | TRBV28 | ASRPLGANEKLF
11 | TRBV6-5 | ASRRSDNQPQH
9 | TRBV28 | ASSKNTEAF
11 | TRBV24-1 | ATQPGTEETQY
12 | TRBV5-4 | ASSLVGRSYEQY
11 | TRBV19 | ASSIGGTDTQY
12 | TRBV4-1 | ASSQAGSTDTQY
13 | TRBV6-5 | ASATGLHSGNTIY
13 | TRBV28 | ASSLSGQNNSPLH
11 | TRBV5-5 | ASSQGTADGYT
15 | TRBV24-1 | ATSDLPNRTNCHEQY
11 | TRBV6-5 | ASSRGGTGELF
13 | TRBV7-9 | ASSSFGQGPETQY
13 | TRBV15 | ATSRGGAERDTQY
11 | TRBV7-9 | ASRGRSTDTQY
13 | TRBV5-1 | ASSSTGTGGVEQY
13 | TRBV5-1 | ASSSTSGSGNEQF
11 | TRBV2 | ASRGTESYEQY